A single sample is the source of the 29 T cell receptor beta chains below, sequenced in a study of shared clonotypes between healthy human individuals. Produced via immunoSEQ multiplex PCR; TCRdb's table is partial and in-frame only. The table records roughly 170,000 clones, about 66% of them present only once. What was sequenced was memory CD4+ T cells sorted from blood. As for subset: CD45RA-negative fraction. These receptor sequences come from a man aged 25 to 40 in good health.

The chain recombines TRBV7-9 with TRBJ2-1; D gene unclear. This CDR3 comprises 12 residues. The V end lost 5 bases, the J end lost 5 bases, and 7 bases lay between the germline ends. Germline CDR1 is SEHNR and CDR2 is FQNEAQ (reference sequence). CDR3 region: CASSVDNNEQFF. In DNA form, the CDR3 reads TGTGCCAGCAGCGTAGACAACAATGAGCAGTTCTTC.

This chain joins TRBV7-3 and TRBJ1-1, with unresolved D. V was cut by 4 bases and J by 6 bases, with 15 bases left in between. This CDR3 is built from 14 residues. Germline CDR1 SGHTA, CDR2 FQGTGA. For the CDR3, the DNA is TGTGCCAGCAGCTCGGCGGGGTCGCTCTCTGAAGCTTTCTTT. Its translation: CASSSAGSLSEAFF.

The chain combines TRBV5-1 with TRBJ2-5, with 10 bases matching TRBD2. The V and J ends lost 3 bases and 4 bases, in that order; junction bases with no gene match: 12. The CDR3 consists of 17 residues. Germline V gene sequence: CDR1 SGHRS, CDR2 YFSETQ. The CDR3: CASSSVAGGVVVETQYF. The CDR3 DNA reads TGCGCCAGCAGCTCGGTAGCGGGAGGCGTTGTAGTAGAGACCCAGTACTTC.

The V call is TRBV2, the J call TRBJ2-5; D is undetermined. This CDR3 spans 14 amino acids. The V end lost 1 base, the J end lost 2 bases, and 8 bases lay between the germline ends. Looked up from germline, CDR1 is SNHLY and CDR2 is FYNNEI. CDR3 nucleotides: TGTGCCAGCAGTGAAGGGCAATATCAAGAGACCCAGTACTTC. It yields the protein CASSEGQYQETQYF.

This chain uses TRBV7-8 with TRBJ2-5; D ambiguous. V was shortened by 4 bases and J by 9 bases, with 6 bases between the two germline ends. Germline V gives CDR1 SGHVS, CDR2 FQNEAQ. The CDR3 sequence is 10 residues long. CDR3 bases: TGTGCCAGCAGCTCCCATCCCCAGTACTTC. As protein: CASSSHPQYF. Using reference TRBV7-8 and TRBJ2-5 for the parts outside the CDR3, the full variable domain is GAGVSQSPRYKVAKRGQDVALRCDPISGHVSLFWYQQALGQGPEFLTYFQNEAQLDKSGLPSDRFFAERPEGSVSTLKIQRTQQEDSAVYLCASSSHPQYFGPGTRLLVL.

The rearrangement links TRBV7-9 to TRBJ2-2; 7 nucleotides align to TRBD2. This CDR3 is 17 amino acids long. The V gene end was trimmed by 1 base and the J gene end by 1 base; junction bases not matched to a gene: 6. From germline, CDR1 is SEHNR and CDR2 FQNEAQ (reference sequence). In DNA form, the CDR3 reads TGTGCCAGCAGCTTAGAGGGGCTAGCGGAGAACACCGGGGAGCTGTTTTTT. It specifies CASSLEGLAENTGELFF.

The chain has TRBV2 and TRBJ1-5; the match to TRBD1 covers 7 bases. Germline CDR1 is SNHLY and CDR2 is FYNNEI. CDR3 length: 15 residues. After removal of 2 bases from V and 3 bases from J, the junction contained 4 bases not matched to a gene. CDR3 amino acids: CASSEQGGFNQPQHF. For the CDR3, the DNA is TGTGCCAGCAGTGAACAAGGGGGCTTCAATCAGCCCCAGCATTTT.

This clone was observed a single time. The V call is TRBV7-2, the J call TRBJ2-7; D is unresolved. The V gene lost 1 base and the J gene lost 4 bases, with 8 bases spanning the gap. Germline V CDR1 and CDR2: SGHTA, FQGNSA. This CDR3 has 13 amino acids. The CDR3 reads CASSLDSSYEQYF. The CDR3 DNA reads as TGTGCCAGCAGCTTAGATTCCAGTTACGAGCAGTACTTC.

The chain carries TRBV9 and TRBJ1-1; D is uncertain. The CDR3 contains 13 residues. Germline V CDR1 and CDR2: SGDLS, YYNGEE. Trimming took off 3 bases at V and 0 bases at J, with 6 bases between the two ends. The CDR3 DNA sequence: TGTGCCAGCAGCGGCCAAATGAACACTGAAGCTTTCTTT. Encoded protein: CASSGQMNTEAFF.

The J gene is TRBJ2-7, the V gene TRBV15, with D perhaps being TRBD1 or TRBD2 (5 bases each). Trimming stripped 1 base from V and 7 bases from J, with 11 bases between. Germline V gene sequence: CDR1 LNHNV, CDR2 YYDKDF (reference sequence). This CDR3 has 13 amino acids. The CDR3 spells CATSRGDPREQYF. The CDR3 nucleotides read TGTGCCACCAGCAGAGGGGACCCCCGGGAGCAGTACTTC. The whole variable domain, filled in from reference TRBV15 and TRBJ2-7, reads DAMVIQNPRYQVTQFGKPVTLSCSQTLNHNVMYWYQQKSSQAPKLLFHYYDKDFNNEADTPDNFQSRRPNTSFCFLDIRSPGLGDTAMYLCATSRGDPREQYFGPGTRLTVT.

In DNA, the CDR3 is TGTGCCAGCAGCGACCGACTAGCGGGAGCTAATGAGCAGTTCTTC. Translation: CASSDRLAGANEQFF. The chain employs TRBV7-2 and TRBJ2-1; 12 nucleotides line up with TRBD2. The CDR3 runs to 15 residues. The junction had 6 bases not matched to a gene; V was cut back by 5 bases and J by 7 bases. Germline V lookup: CDR1 SGHTA, CDR2 FQGNSA.

A remark on this clone: One junction end does not reproduce the germline sequence, and a read error may be involved. The rearrangement links TRBV7-7 to TRBJ2-5, with TRBD1 matching over 8 bases. The CDR3 runs to 15 residues. CDR1 and CDR2 (germline): SSHAT, FNYEAQ (reference sequence). CDR3 sequence: CASSSRQGSQETQYF. The CDR3 DNA sequence: TGTGCTAGCAGCTCACGACAGGGGAGCCAAGAGACCCAGTACTTC.

This chain joins TRBV7-8 and TRBJ2-5, with 11 bases lining up with TRBD1. There are 15 residues in the CDR3. Per the germline V gene, CDR1 is SGHVS and CDR2 is FQNEAQ. V was clipped by 5 bases and J by 5 bases; unmatched bases: 7. The CDR3 is CASSHGTGGRETQYF. CDR3 DNA sequence: TGTGCCAGCAGCCACGGGACAGGGGGGCGGGAGACCCAGTACTTC.

The chain uses TRBV7-4 and TRBJ2-7; TRBD2 agrees at 10 bases. Germline trimming cut 4 bases from V and 2 bases from J; bases unmatched to any gene: 2. Germline CDR1 reads SGHVT; CDR2 reads SQSDAQ. The CDR3 covers 14 residues. CDR3 amino acids: CASSSSGRAYEQYF. The CDR3 DNA follows: TGTGCCAGCAGCTCCAGCGGGAGGGCCTACGAGCAGTACTTC.

This chain uses TRBV19 with TRBJ2-1; D possibly corresponds to TRBD1 (5 bases). V was cut by 3 bases and J by 2 bases, with 8 bases left in between. CDR3 length: 14 amino acids. CDR1 LNHDA and CDR2 SQIVND come from the germline V gene (reference sequence). In DNA form, the CDR3 reads TGTGCCAGTAGTATGTTACAGGCCTACAATGAGCAGTTCTTC. As protein: CASSMLQAYNEQFF.

The rearrangement joins TRBV27 to TRBJ2-5; 9 nucleotides match TRBD1. With V trimmed by 8 bases and J by 1 base, 8 bases remained unmatched. This CDR3 comprises 15 residues. The germline gives CDR1 MNHEY, CDR2 SMNVEV (reference sequence). The CDR3: CASGGTGFFQETQYF. As DNA, the CDR3 is TGTGCCAGCGGCGGGACAGGGTTTTTCCAAGAGACCCAGTACTTC.

This clone was found once. The chain employs TRBV5-5 and TRBJ2-3, with 10 bases matching TRBD2. The germline V gene has CDR1 SGHKS and CDR2 YYEKEE (reference sequence). This CDR3 is built from 16 residues. The V gene end was trimmed by 4 bases and the J gene end by 3 bases; junction bases not matched to a gene: 8. The CDR3 sequence is CASSIGLAGVTDTQYF. The CDR3 nucleotides read TGTGCCAGCAGCATTGGGCTAGCGGGAGTGACAGATACGCAGTATTTT. Filled out from reference TRBV5-5 and TRBJ2-3, the complete variable domain reads DAGVTQSPTHLIKTRGQQVTLRCSPISGHKSVSWYQQVLGQGPQFIFQYYEKEERGRGNFPDRFSARQFPNYSSELNVNALLLGDSALYLCASSIGLAGVTDTQYFGPGTRLTVL.

The genes are TRBV30 and TRBJ2-7; D might be TRBD1 (6 bases). Per germline, CDR1 GTSNPN and CDR2 SVGIG (reference sequence). The CDR3 is 18 residues long. The ends were cut back, 2 bases at V and 2 bases at J, with 25 bases in the middle. The CDR3 DNA follows: TGTGCCTGGAGTTATAAATTAAGGGGGAAACAGCGCCCCTACGAGCAGTACTTC. Its protein is CAWSYKLRGKQRPYEQYF.

The chain employs TRBV5-4 and TRBJ2-3, with D possibly being TRBD2 (6 bases). With 2 bases removed from V and 2 bases from J, the gap between germline ends came to 12 bases. In germline, CDR1 is SGHNT, CDR2 YYREEE (reference sequence). The CDR3 consists of 15 residues. As DNA, the CDR3 is TGTGCCAGCAGCTTCATTGGGACTGACACAGATACGCAGTATTTT. Translating gives CASSFIGTDTDTQYF.

The rearrangement joins TRBV2 to TRBJ2-1; 10 bases fit TRBD2. Germline trimming cut 7 bases from V and 6 bases from J; bases unmatched to any gene: 6. The germline V gene encodes CDR1 SNHLY and CDR2 FYNNEI. The CDR3 extends over 14 amino acids. The CDR3 loop is CASKVAGGSNEQFF. In nucleotides, the CDR3 is TGTGCCAGCAAGGTAGCGGGAGGATCCAATGAGCAGTTCTTC.

The chain is built from TRBV19 and TRBJ2-1; 8 nucleotides match TRBD1. Losses at the gene ends were 5 bases for V and 10 bases for J; bases not matched to a gene: 10. This CDR3 spans 14 amino acids. The V gene's germline CDR1 is LNHDA and CDR2 SQIVND (reference sequence). CDR3 in DNA: TGTGCCAGTAGTCCTCGGACAGGGCCATTAGAGCAGTTCTTC. Its translation is CASSPRTGPLEQFF.

The chain couples TRBV11-2 to TRBJ2-3; no clear D. The CDR3 is made up of 17 amino acids. Trimming left V 0 bases short and J 1 base short, with 14 bases between. Germline V gene data show CDR1 as SGHAT and CDR2 as FQNNGV. The CDR3 here is CASSLDLLEEGTDTQYF. CDR3 bases: TGTGCCAGCAGCTTAGACCTCCTAGAGGAAGGCACAGATACGCAGTATTTT.

The chain combines TRBV4-2 with TRBJ2-1, with D possibly being TRBD2 (6 bases). There are 18 residues in the CDR3. Trimming cost V 0 bases and J 2 bases, with 17 bases left between them. Per germline, CDR1 LGHNA and CDR2 YNFKEQ. The CDR3 region is CASSQDYLGTGAYNEQFF. The CDR3 DNA reads TGTGCCAGCAGCCAAGATTACTTGGGGACTGGGGCCTACAATGAGCAGTTCTTC.

The J gene is TRBJ2-5, the V gene TRBV6-1; D is perhaps TRBD1 or TRBD2 (5 bases each). CDR1 MNHNS and CDR2 SASEGT come from the germline V gene. V was cut by 6 bases and J by 2 bases, with 13 bases left in between. The CDR3 has 14 residues. The CDR3 DNA reads TGTGCCAGCAGAGCAGGGTGGGGGCAAGAGACCCAGTACTTC. Translation: CASRAGWGQETQYF.

The chain links TRBV4-1 to TRBJ2-1; 8 positions match TRBD2. The germline V gene encodes CDR1 MGHRA and CDR2 YSYEKL. The CDR3 extends over 18 amino acids. V trimming: 0 bases; J trimming: 0 bases; junction bases outside the gene matches: 7. CDR3 residues: CASSQEIVLAGSYNEQFF. The CDR3 DNA sequence: TGCGCCAGCAGCCAAGAAATTGTCCTAGCGGGCTCCTACAATGAGCAGTTCTTC.

V and J are TRBV6-1 and TRBJ2-2; 10 bases match TRBD2. The V and J ends lost 6 bases and 2 bases, in that order; junction bases with no gene match: 3. CDR3 size: 15 residues. Germline V gene lookup returns CDR1 MNHNS and CDR2 SASEGT. CDR3 sequence: CASRVLAGNTGELFF. For the CDR3, the DNA is TGTGCCAGCAGAGTACTAGCGGGAAACACCGGGGAGCTGTTTTTT.

The rearrangement joins TRBV19 to TRBJ2-1; 10 positions agree with TRBD2. J lost 4 bases, V lost 7 bases, and 1 base had no gene match. Germline CDR1 and CDR2: LNHDA and SQIVND (reference sequence). The CDR3 loop spans 13 amino acids. Written as DNA, the CDR3 is TGTGCCAGTAAGCGGGAGGGTTACAATGAGCAGTTCTTC. It is translated as CASKREGYNEQFF.

The chain joins TRBV5-5 to TRBJ2-1; D unresolved. V lost 4 bases and J lost 9, with 23 bases in between. This CDR3 region has 16 residues. The germline CDR1 and CDR2 sequences are SGHKS and YYEKEE (reference sequence). Here the CDR3 reads CASSPTLSETRPEQFF. The CDR3 DNA is TGTGCCAGCAGCCCCACTCTCTCCGAGACACGTCCTGAGCAGTTCTTC.

This chain links TRBV29-1 with TRBJ2-5; TRBD2 is a possible D gene (5 bases). There are 12 residues in the CDR3. Germline CDR1 is SQVTM and CDR2 is ANQGSEA. The V gene lost 6 bases and the J gene lost 1 base, with 9 bases spanning the gap. The CDR3: CSVSGIQETQYF. CDR3 nucleotides: TGCAGCGTATCGGGGATCCAAGAGACCCAGTACTTC.